The 16 T cell receptor beta chains below all came from one sample that was sequenced in a study of T cells in tumors after PD-1 blockade. Sequencing used immunoSEQ multiplex PCR; TCRdb keeps in-frame clones, though not all of them. The sample consists of 8,200 or so clones, 62% of them appearing once. Noted time point: second of two post-therapy site-matched biopsies 2 to 3 months apart. The sequences come from tumor tissue, collected after anti-PD-1 treatment. The receptor source for this set is a human donor with basal cell carcinoma.

This chain joins TRBV5-1 and TRBJ2-3, with 8 bases identical to TRBD2. This CDR3 comprises 14 residues. Germline loops: CDR1 SGHRS, CDR2 YFSETQ. J gave up 4 bases and V 7 bases, and 8 bases lay outside the gene matches. This CDR3 reads CASQGGGRADTQYF. For the CDR3, the DNA is TGCGCCAGCCAAGGCGGGGGGCGCGCAGATACGCAGTATTTT.

Within the sample, this clone is medium-sized. The chain is built from TRBV7-2 and TRBJ1-2; TRBD1 agrees at 8 bases. The CDR3 sequence is 16 residues long. V was clipped by 3 bases and J by 8 bases; unmatched bases: 14. Germline CDR1 SGHTA, CDR2 FQGNSA. CDR3 DNA sequence: TGTGCCAGCAGCTTTACCCTGGGACAGGATGATCGCGGCTACACCTTC. It yields the protein CASSFTLGQDDRGYTF.

V gene TRBV2 combines with J gene TRBJ2-5; D possibly uses TRBD1 or TRBD2 (6 bases each). CDR3 length: 15 amino acids. The V gene lost 1 base and the J gene lost 5 bases, with 14 bases spanning the gap. Germline CDR1 reads SNHLY; CDR2 reads FYNNEI. The CDR3 reads CASSEGAGGGETQYF. The CDR3, as DNA: TGTGCCAGCAGTGAAGGCGCCGGGGGCGGGGAGACCCAGTACTTC.

This chain connects TRBV5-1 to TRBJ2-2; D remains unclear. This CDR3 comprises 13 residues. Trimming stripped 1 base from V and 5 bases from J, with 6 bases between. CDR1 is SGHRS, CDR2 YFSETQ, per germline. The CDR3 coding sequence is TGCGCCAGCAGCTTGTCGCGGACCGGGGAGCTGTTTTTT. It yields the protein CASSLSRTGELFF.

By proportion, this clone is large (0.1 to 1%). In nucleotides, the CDR3 is TGTGCCAGCAGCCTGGGACTAGCGGAACAAGAGACCCAGTACTTC. As protein: CASSLGLAEQETQYF. The chain recombines TRBV7-9 with TRBJ2-5; 11 nucleotides match TRBD2. This CDR3 contains 15 residues. Germline V CDR1 and CDR2: SEHNR, FQNEAQ (reference sequence). V shed 5 bases, J shed 2 bases, and the junction held 4 bases outside the gene matches.

The chain couples TRBV7-8 to TRBJ1-2; TRBD1 is a possible D gene (6 bases). This CDR3 region has 15 residues. The germline V gene encodes CDR1 SGHVS and CDR2 FQNEAQ. V dropped 3 bases and J dropped 6 bases, with 17 bases sitting between them. The CDR3 protein is CASSFGQGRADGYTF. The CDR3 coding sequence is TGTGCCAGCAGCTTTGGTCAGGGGCGAGCGGATGGCTACACCTTC.

As regards this clone: The same CDR3 is also encoded by other DNA sequences in this sample. The chain recombines TRBV5-6 with TRBJ2-5; 13 bases fit TRBD2. J was trimmed by 5 bases and V by 4 bases; bases with no gene match: 8. Per germline, CDR1 SGHDT and CDR2 YYEEEE. The CDR3 is 16 residues long. CDR3 amino acids: CASSLRTSGGGETQYF. The CDR3 DNA reads TGTGCCAGCAGCCTACGGACTAGCGGGGGAGGGGAGACCCAGTACTTC.

This chain links TRBV4-2 with TRBJ2-1, with 13 bases fitting TRBD2. From germline, CDR1 is LGHNA and CDR2 YNFKEQ. The CDR3 extends over 15 amino acids. V trimming: 4 bases; J trimming: 5 bases; junction bases outside the gene matches: 2. CDR3 DNA: TGTGCCAGCAGCCTCACTAGCGGGGGGGACAATGAGCAGTTCTTC. Translating it yields CASSLTSGGDNEQFF.

In its sample, this clone was seen a few times. The chain carries TRBV18 and TRBJ1-1, with D uncertain. In germline, CDR1 is KGHSH, CDR2 LQKENI. The CDR3 covers 13 residues. The V end lost 2 bases, the J end lost 1 base, and 5 bases lay between the germline ends. The CDR3 DNA follows: TGTGCCAGCTCACCAACAGCGAACACTGAAGCTTTCTTT. This translates into CASSPTANTEAFF.

This clone was counted only a few times. V is TRBV14 and J is TRBJ1-4; TRBD1 might be the D (5 bases). Germline V CDR1 and CDR2: SGHDN, FVKESK. The V and J ends lost 4 bases and 7 bases respectively, with 19 bases between them. The CDR3 totals 16 residues. The CDR3: CASSRGRLLGFEKLFF. The CDR3 nucleotides are TGTGCCAGCAGCCGGGGCCGCCTCTTAGGATTTGAAAAACTGTTTTTT. The complete variable domain, with remaining parts taken from reference TRBV14 and TRBJ1-4, reads EAGVTQFPSHSVIEKGQTVTLRCDPISGHDNLYWYRRVMGKEIKFLLHFVKESKQDESGMPNNRFLAERTGGTYSTLKVQPAELEDSGVYFCASSRGRLLGFEKLFFGSGTQLSVL.

The chain uses TRBV7-8 and TRBJ1-2, with a possible D match to TRBD1 (6 bases). The germline gives CDR1 SGHVS, CDR2 FQNEAQ. CDR3 size: 16 residues. Trimming took 5 bases from V and 3 from J, leaving 19 bases between them. CDR3 nucleotides: TGTGCCAGCAGCCCCCCGCTATGGGGGCGCGACTATGGCTACACCTTC. This sequence encodes CASSPPLWGRDYGYTF.

V and J are TRBV6-4 and TRBJ1-2; 9 bases match TRBD1. CDR1 and CDR2 (germline): MRHNA, SNTAGT. The V and J ends lost 11 bases and 8 bases, in that order; junction bases with no gene match: 12. The CDR3 loop spans 13 amino acids. This chain's CDR3 is CAGGTGGSTGYTF. In nucleotides, the CDR3 is TGTGCCGGAGGAACAGGGGGCTCAACGGGCTACACCTTC.

V and J are TRBV7-6 and TRBJ2-1, with D tentatively TRBD2 (5 bases). The CDR3 spans 16 residues. Germline V gene data show CDR1 as SGHVS and CDR2 as FNYEAQ. V was trimmed by 0 bases and J by 6 bases, leaving 15 bases between them. The CDR3, as DNA: TGTGCCAGCAGCTTAGCGGAAGGACTCGTCCCCAATGAGCAGTTCTTC. Translation: CASSLAEGLVPNEQFF.

V and J are TRBV5-1 and TRBJ2-3; a weak D match, TRBD1 (5 bases). The CDR3 consists of 16 residues. CDR1 is SGHRS and CDR2 is YFSETQ in the germline V gene. Trimming removed 4 bases from V and 0 bases from J, with 15 bases in between. The CDR3 here is CASSAVQELSTDTQYF. CDR3 DNA sequence: TGCGCCAGCAGCGCTGTACAGGAACTCAGCACAGATACGCAGTATTTT.

The rearrangement links TRBV6-4 to TRBJ2-1; 12 bases map to TRBD2. The junction had 4 bases not matched to a gene; V was cut back by 9 bases and J by 10 bases. The CDR3 is 12 residues long. Germline V gene data show CDR1 as MRHNA and CDR2 as SNTAGT. CDR3 loop: CASSSGGAEQFF. The CDR3 region has the DNA TGTGCCAGTTCTAGCGGGGGGGCCGAGCAGTTCTTC.

The rearrangement links TRBV6-5 to TRBJ2-3, with a possible D match to TRBD1 (5 bases). CDR3 length equals 15 residues. V was trimmed by 6 bases and J by 4 bases, leaving 17 bases between them. Germline V gives CDR1 MNHEY, CDR2 SVGAGI. CDR3 DNA sequence: TGTGCCAGCAGCCCCAGAGTAGTGGGGCCAGATACGCAGTATTTT. Amino acid sequence: CASSPRVVGPDTQYF.